A single sample is the source of the 2 T cell receptor beta chains below, sequenced in a study of blood T cell repertoires in COVID-19. Generated by immunoSEQ multiplex PCR, the TCRdb table keeps only in-frame clones and is missing some. The sample has 210,000 or so clones, approximately 80% seen once. Sequenced material: peripheral blood. The receptors come from a woman older than 75 with acute or convalescent COVID-19.

This chain uses TRBV4-3 with TRBJ1-1; 8 bases are shared with TRBD1. Germline trimming cut 1 base from V and 0 bases from J; bases unmatched to any gene: 4. Germline loops: CDR1 LGHNA, CDR2 YSLEER. This CDR3 is built from 16 residues. CDR3 residues: CASSQVQGVMNTEAFF. CDR3 in DNA: TGCGCCAGCAGCCAAGTACAGGGGGTCATGAACACTGAAGCTTTCTTT.

This clone was observed a few times. The V gene is TRBV6-2 or TRBV6-3, the J gene TRBJ2-3; D remains ambiguous. Trimming stripped 6 bases from V and 6 bases from J, with 7 bases between. Germline loops: CDR1 MNHEY, CDR2 SVGEGT. The CDR3 has 11 amino acids. DNA for the CDR3: TGTGCCAGCAGCCTCTCCGATACGCAGTATTTT. Protein: CASSLSDTQYF.